The present entry profiles one TCR beta chain with its context. Cohort allocation depended upon clinical history that participants reported. The record originates from a study of blood T cell repertoires in COVID-19. CDR3 length equals 15 residues. CDR1 and CDR2 from the germline V gene are MNHEY and SVGAGI. Trimming cost V 6 bases and J 3 bases; bases outside gene matches: 6. As handled by the study authors: Amplifying reference gene primers gave estimates of nucleated cell counts. Sequenced by immunoSEQ multiplex PCR; TCRdb stores in-frame clones only, minus some. That table is the source of V, J and clone size, and D and trimming were worked out from the DNA. Among hundreds of thousands of clones listed, more than 85% were seen once.

The sample taken for sequencing was PBMCs or T cells enriched from blood (not recorded which). V and J are TRBV6-5 and TRBJ2-3; TRBD1 aligns across 10 bases. The clonotype was recovered from a woman aged 45-60 years who had recovered from COVID-19. As DNA, the CDR3 is TGTGCCAGCAGCGACAGGGGGCTGCGAACAGATACGCAGTATTTT. Translating it yields CASSDRGLRTDTQYF.